What follows is one T cell receptor beta chain and its context. Method: immunoSEQ multiplex PCR; TCRdb's copy keeps in-frame clones and lacks some. Found here are 280,000 or so clones, under 90% of them singletons; the top ten hold less than 3%. The CDR3 has 14 residues. The germline V gene encodes CDR1 LNHDA and CDR2 SQIVND (reference sequence). V lost 5 bases, J lost 9 bases, and 6 bases stayed unmatched. This sample is drawn from a study of blood T cell repertoires in COVID-19. Specimen: PBMCs or T cells enriched from blood (not recorded which). The J gene is TRBJ1-4, the V gene TRBV19, with 10 positions matching TRBD1. This receptor was obtained from a woman between 45 and 65 years old who had been exposed to COVID-19. CDR3 amino acids: CASSQTGGMQKLFF. The DNA for the CDR3 is TGTGCCAGTAGTCAGACAGGGGGCATGCAAAAACTGTTTTTT.